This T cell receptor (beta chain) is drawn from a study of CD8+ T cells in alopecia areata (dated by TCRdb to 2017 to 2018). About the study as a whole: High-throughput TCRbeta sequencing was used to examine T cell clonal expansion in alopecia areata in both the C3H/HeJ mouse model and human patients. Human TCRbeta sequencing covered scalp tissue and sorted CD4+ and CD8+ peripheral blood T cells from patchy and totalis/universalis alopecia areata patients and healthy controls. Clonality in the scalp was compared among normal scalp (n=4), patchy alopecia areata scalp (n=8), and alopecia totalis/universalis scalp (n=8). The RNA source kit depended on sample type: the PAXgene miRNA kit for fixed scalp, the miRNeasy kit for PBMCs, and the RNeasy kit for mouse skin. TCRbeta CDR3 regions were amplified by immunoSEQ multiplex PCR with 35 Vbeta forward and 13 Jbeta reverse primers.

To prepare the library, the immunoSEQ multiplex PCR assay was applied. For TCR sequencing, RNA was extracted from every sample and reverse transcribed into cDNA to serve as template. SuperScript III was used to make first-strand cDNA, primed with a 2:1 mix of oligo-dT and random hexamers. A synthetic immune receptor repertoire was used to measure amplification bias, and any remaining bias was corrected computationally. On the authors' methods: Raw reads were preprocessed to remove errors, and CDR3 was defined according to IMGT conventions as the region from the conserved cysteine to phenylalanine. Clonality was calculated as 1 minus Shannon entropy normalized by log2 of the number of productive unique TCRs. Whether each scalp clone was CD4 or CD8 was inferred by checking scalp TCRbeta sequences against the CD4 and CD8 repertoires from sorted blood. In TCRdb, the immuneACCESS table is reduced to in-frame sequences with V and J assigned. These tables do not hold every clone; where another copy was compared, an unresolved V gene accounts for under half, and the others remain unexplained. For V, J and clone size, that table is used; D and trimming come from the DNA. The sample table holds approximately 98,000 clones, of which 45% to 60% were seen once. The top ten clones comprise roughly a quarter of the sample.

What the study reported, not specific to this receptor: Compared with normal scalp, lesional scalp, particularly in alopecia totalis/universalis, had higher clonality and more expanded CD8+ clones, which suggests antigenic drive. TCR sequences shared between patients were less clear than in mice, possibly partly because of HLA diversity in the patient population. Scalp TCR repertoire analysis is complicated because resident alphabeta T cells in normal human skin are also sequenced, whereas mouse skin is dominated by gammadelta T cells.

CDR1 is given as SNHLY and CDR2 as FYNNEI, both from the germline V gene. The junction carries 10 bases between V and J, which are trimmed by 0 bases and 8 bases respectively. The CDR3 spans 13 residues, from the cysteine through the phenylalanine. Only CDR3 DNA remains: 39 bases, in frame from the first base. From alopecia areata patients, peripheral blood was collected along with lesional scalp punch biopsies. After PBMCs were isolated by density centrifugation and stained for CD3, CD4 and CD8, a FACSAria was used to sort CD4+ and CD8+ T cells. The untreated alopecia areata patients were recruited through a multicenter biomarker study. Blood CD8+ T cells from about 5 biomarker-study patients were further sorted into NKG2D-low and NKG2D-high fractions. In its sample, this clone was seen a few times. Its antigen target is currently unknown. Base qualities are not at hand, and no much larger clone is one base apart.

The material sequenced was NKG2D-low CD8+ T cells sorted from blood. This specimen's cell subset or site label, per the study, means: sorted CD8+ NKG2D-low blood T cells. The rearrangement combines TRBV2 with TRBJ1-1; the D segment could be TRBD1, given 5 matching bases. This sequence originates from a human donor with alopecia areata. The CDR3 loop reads CASSEAPPGEAFF. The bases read TGTGCCAGCAGTGAAGCCCCGCCAGGGGAAGCTTTCTTT.